The T cell receptor (beta chain) under discussion was sequenced for a study of cytomegalovirus exposure and HLA in healthy donors. Study-level points and caveats: A later analysis, which compared TCR beta chains of equal frequency, found the HLA-associated ones more clonally expanded. Analysis was carried out at a later point, and it linked a missense DCLRE1C variant to TCR beta V- and J-gene trimming. Rarity marked most TCR sequences, yet some public TCRs occurred in many donors. Among donors in an Asian-associated ancestry cluster, a later analysis reportedly found fewer N-insertions than the approximately 670-donor mean.

This clone was seen more than once but under ten times. The antigen remains unidentified. This PCR relied on a set of 60 Vbeta primers and 13 Jbeta primers. The assay was immunoSEQ multiplex PCR, and TCRdb's table has in-frame clones only and misses some. The sample shows 95,000 to 100,000 clones, 76% of them seen only once. Germline loops: CDR1 KGHSH, CDR2 LQKENI. The trim removed 10 bases at V and 0 bases at J, leaving 5 bases unmatched. The CDR3 is 15 residues long. Sequencing was performed on PBMCs. The TCR sequence derives from a man between 35 and 55 years old in good health and CMV-seronegative. The chain carries TRBV18 and TRBJ2-6; 8 bases are a match to TRBD1. CDR3 nucleotides: TGTGCCACTAGGGACAGGAACTCTGGGGCCAACGTCCTGACTTTC. Amino acids: CATRDRNSGANVLTF.